This T cell receptor beta chain was obtained from a study of T cell responses to AZD1222 COVID-19 vaccine. The assay was immunoSEQ multiplex PCR, and TCRdb's table has in-frame clones only and misses some. The sample includes roughly 180,000 clones, approximately 90% of them seen just once. In regard to this clone: Its specificity is not known.

The V end lost 0 bases, the J end lost 1 base, and 25 bases lay between the germline ends. The V gene's germline CDR1 is GTSNPN and CDR2 SVGIG (reference sequence). The CDR3 has 20 residues. Whole-study results and caveats: In the spike-specific TCR repertoire, nearly half reportedly target unmutated variant regions. Spike-specific TCR breadth and depth both grew after two AZD1222 doses. Sampling captured repertoires only after the peak T cell response.

It was second doses at about 4 or about 12 weeks that were pooled. The chain combines TRBV30 with TRBJ1-5; tentatively, D is TRBD1 (6 bases). This clonotype was obtained from an adult who received the AZD1222 COVID-19 vaccine. This sample comprised peripheral blood, obtained 28 days after the second AZD1222 dose. DNA for the CDR3: TGTGCCTGGAGTGTATCGAATTGGAGGGGGTACCGTGAGAGCAATCAGCCCCAGCATTTT. Translation gives CAWSVSNWRGYRESNQPQHF.